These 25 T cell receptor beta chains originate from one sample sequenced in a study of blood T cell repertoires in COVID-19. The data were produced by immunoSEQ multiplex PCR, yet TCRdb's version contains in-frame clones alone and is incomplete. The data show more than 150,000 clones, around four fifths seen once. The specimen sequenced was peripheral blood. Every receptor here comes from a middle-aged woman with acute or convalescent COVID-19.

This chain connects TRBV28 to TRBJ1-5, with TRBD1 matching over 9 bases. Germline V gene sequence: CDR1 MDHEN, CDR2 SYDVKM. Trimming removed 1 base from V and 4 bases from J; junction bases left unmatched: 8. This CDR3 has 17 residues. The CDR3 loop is CASSLLSGTGKNQPQHF. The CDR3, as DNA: TGTGCCAGCAGTTTATTATCCGGGACAGGGAAGAATCAGCCCCAGCATTTT.

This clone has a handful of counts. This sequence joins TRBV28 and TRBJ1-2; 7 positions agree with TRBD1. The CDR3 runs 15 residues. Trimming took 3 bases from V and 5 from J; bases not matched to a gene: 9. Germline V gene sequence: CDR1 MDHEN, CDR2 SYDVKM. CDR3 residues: CASSFGQAYSYGYTF. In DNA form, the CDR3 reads TGTGCCAGCAGTTTCGGACAGGCCTACTCATATGGCTACACCTTC.

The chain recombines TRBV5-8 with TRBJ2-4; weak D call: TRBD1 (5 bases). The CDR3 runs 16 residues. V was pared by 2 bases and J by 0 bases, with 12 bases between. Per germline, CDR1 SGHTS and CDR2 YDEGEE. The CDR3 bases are TGTGCCAGCAGCTTTACAGGTGGTCTAGCCAAAAACATTCAGTACTTC. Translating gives CASSFTGGLAKNIQYF.

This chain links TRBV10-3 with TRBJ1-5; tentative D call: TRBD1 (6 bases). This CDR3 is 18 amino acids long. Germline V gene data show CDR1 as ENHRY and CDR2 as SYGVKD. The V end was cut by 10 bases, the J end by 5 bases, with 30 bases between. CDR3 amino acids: CASNGDPTQGGGDQPQHF. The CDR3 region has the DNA TGTGCCAGCAATGGGGATCCCACACAGGGCGGGGGGGATCAGCCCCAGCATTTT.

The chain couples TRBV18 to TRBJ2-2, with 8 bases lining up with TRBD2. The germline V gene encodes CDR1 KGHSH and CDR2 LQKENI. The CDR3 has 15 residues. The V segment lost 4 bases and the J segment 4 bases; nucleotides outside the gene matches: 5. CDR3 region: CASSLGLVGTGELFF. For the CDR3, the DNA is TGTGCCAGCTCACTGGGACTAGTCGGCACCGGGGAGCTGTTTTTT. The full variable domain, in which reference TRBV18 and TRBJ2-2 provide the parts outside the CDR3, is NAGVMQNPRHLVRRRGQEARLRCSPMKGHSHVYWYRQLPEEGLKFMVYLQKENIIDESGMPKERFSAEFPKEGPSILRIQQVVRGDSAAYFCASSLGLVGTGELFFGEGSRLTVL.

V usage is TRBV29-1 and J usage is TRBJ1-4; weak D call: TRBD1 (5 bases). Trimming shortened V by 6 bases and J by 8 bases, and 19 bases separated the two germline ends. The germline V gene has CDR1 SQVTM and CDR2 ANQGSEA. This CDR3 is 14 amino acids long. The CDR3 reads CSVRRGSPGEKLFF. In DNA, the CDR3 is TGCAGCGTCCGGAGGGGCTCCCCTGGAGAAAAACTGTTTTTT.

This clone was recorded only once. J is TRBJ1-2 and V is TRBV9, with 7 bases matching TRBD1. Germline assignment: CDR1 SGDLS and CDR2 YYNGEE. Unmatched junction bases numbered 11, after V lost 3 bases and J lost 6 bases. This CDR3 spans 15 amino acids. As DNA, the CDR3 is TGTGCCAGCAGCGGGGACAGCGTGGGTTCTCATGGCTACACCTTC. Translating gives CASSGDSVGSHGYTF.

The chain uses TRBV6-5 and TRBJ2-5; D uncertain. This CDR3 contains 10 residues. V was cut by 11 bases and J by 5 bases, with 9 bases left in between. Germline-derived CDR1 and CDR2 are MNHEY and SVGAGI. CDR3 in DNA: TGTGCCGTCCAAAGCGAGACCCAGTACTTC. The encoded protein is CAVQSETQYF.

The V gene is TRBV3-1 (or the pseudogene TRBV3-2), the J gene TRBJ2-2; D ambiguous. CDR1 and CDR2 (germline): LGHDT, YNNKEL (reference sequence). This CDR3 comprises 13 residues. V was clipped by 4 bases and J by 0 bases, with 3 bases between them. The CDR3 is CASSPTNTGELFF. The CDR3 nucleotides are TGTGCCAGCAGCCCCACGAACACCGGGGAGCTGTTTTTT.

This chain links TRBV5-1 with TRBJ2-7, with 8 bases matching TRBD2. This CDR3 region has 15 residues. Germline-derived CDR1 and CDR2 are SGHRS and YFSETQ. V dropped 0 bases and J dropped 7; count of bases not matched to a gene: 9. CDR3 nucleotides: TGCGCCAGCAGCTTGGGACAGATAGCGGGAACGGAGCAGTACTTC. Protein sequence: CASSLGQIAGTEQYF.

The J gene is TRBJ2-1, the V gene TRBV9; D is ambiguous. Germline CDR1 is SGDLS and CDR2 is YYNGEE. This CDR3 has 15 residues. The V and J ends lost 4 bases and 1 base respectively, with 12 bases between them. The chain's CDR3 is CASSLTHHSYNEQFF. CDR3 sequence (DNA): TGTGCCAGCAGCCTTACTCACCATTCCTACAATGAGCAGTTCTTC. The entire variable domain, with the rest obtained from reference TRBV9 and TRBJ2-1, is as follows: DSGVTQTPKHLITATGQRVTLRCSPRSGDLSVYWYQQSLDQGLQFLIQYYNGEERAKGNILERFSAQQFPDLHSELNLSSLELGDSALYFCASSLTHHSYNEQFFGPGTRLTVL.

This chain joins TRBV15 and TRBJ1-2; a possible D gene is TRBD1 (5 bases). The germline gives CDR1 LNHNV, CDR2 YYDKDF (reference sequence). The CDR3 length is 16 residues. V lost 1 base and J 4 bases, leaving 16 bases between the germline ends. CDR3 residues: CATSRVGGREAYGYTF. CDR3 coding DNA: TGTGCCACCAGCAGAGTGGGGGGGAGGGAGGCCTATGGCTACACCTTC.

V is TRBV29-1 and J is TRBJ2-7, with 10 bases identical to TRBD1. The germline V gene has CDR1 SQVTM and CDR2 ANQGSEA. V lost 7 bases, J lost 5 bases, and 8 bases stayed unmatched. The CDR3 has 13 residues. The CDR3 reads CSAGQGRRNEQYF. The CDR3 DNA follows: TGCAGCGCGGGACAGGGGCGGAGAAACGAGCAGTACTTC.

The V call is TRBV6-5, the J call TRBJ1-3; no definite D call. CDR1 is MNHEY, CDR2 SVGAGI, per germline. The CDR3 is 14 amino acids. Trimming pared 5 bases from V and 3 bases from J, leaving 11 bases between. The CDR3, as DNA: TGTGCCAGCAGTATTGATTCGGGTGGAAACACCATATATTTT. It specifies CASSIDSGGNTIYF.

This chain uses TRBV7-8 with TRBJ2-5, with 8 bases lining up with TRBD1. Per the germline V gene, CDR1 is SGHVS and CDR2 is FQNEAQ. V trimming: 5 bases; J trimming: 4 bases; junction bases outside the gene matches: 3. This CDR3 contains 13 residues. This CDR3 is CASSPDRAETQYF. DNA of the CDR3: TGTGCCAGCAGCCCGGACAGGGCAGAGACCCAGTACTTC.

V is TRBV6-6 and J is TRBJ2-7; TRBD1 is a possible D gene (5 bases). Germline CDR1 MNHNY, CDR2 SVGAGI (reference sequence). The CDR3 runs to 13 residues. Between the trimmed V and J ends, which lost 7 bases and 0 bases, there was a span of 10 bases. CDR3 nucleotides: TGTGCCAGCAACCGACAGAGCTCCTACGAGCAGTACTTC. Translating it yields CASNRQSSYEQYF.

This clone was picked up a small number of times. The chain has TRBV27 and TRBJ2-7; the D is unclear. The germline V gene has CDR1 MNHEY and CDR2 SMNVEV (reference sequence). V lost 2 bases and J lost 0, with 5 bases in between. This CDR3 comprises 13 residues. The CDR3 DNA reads TGTGCCAGCAGTTTAAAGAGCTCCTACGAGCAGTACTTC. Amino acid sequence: CASSLKSSYEQYF.

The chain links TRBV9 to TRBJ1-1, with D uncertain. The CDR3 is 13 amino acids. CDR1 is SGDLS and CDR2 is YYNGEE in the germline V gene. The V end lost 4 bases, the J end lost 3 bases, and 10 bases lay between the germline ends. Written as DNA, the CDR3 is TGTGCCAGCAGCCCGCGAGTGGACACTGAAGCTTTCTTT. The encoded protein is CASSPRVDTEAFF. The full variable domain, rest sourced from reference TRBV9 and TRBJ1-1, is DSGVTQTPKHLITATGQRVTLRCSPRSGDLSVYWYQQSLDQGLQFLIQYYNGEERAKGNILERFSAQQFPDLHSELNLSSLELGDSALYFCASSPRVDTEAFFGQGTRLTVV.

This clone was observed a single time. The CDR3: CAWSVLQGLGKLFF. The CDR3 bases are TGTGCCTGGAGTGTACTTCAGGGGCTCGGAAAACTGTTTTTT. The genes are TRBV30 and TRBJ1-4; TRBD1 is a possible D gene (6 bases). Trimming stripped 0 bases from V and 10 bases from J, with 15 bases between. The CDR3 spans 14 residues. The germline V gene has CDR1 GTSNPN and CDR2 SVGIG (reference sequence). Looking up the rest from reference TRBV30 and TRBJ1-4 gives the full variable domain: SQTIHQWPATLVQPVGSPLSLECTVEGTSNPNLYWYRQAAGRGLQLLFYSVGIGQISSEVPQNLSASRPQDRQFILSSKKLLLSDSGFYLCAWSVLQGLGKLFFGSGTQLSVL.

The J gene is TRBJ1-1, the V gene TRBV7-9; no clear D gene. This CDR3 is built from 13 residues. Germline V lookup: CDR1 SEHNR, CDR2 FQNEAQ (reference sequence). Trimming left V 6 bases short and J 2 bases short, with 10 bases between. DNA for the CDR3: TGTGCCAGCAGGGGTGAGGGAAACACTGAAGCTTTCTTT. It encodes CASRGEGNTEAFF.

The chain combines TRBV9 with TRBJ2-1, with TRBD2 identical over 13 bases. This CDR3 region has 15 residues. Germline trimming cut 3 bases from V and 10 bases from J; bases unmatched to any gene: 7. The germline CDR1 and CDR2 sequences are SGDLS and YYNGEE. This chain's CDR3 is CASSERTSGRREQFF. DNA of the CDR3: TGTGCCAGCAGCGAGAGGACTAGCGGGAGACGGGAGCAGTTCTTC.

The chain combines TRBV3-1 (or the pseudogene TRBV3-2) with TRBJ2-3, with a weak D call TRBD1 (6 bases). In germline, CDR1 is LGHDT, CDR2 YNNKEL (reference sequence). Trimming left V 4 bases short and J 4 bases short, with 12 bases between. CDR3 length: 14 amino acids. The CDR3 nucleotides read TGTGCCAGCAGCCTCCAGGGGTACGCAGATACGCAGTATTTT. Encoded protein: CASSLQGYADTQYF.

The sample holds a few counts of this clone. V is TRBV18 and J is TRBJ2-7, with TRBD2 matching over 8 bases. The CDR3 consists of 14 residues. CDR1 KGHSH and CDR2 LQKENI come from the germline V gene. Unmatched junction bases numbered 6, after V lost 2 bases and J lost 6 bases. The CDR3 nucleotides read TGTGCCAGCTCACCAGCGAACGGGGGGGCCGAGCAGTACTTC. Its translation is CASSPANGGAEQYF. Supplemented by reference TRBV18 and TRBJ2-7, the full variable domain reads NAGVMQNPRHLVRRRGQEARLRCSPMKGHSHVYWYRQLPEEGLKFMVYLQKENIIDESGMPKERFSAEFPKEGPSILRIQQVVRGDSAAYFCASSPANGGAEQYFGPGTRLTVT.

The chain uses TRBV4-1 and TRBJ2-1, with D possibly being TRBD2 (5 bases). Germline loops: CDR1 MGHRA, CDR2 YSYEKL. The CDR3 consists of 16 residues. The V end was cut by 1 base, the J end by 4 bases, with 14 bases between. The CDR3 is CASSQGVGAAYNEQFF. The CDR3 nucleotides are TGCGCCAGCAGCCAAGGGGTGGGAGCTGCATACAATGAGCAGTTCTTC.

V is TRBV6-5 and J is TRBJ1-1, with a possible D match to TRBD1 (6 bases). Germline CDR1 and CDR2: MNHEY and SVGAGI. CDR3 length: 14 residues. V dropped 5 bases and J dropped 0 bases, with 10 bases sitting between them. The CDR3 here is CASSTGQLNTEAFF. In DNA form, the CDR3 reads TGTGCCAGCAGTACGGGACAACTGAACACTGAAGCTTTCTTT.